This TCR beta chain was profiled in a study of OX40 agonist ivuxolimab in advanced cancers. V lost 5 bases, J lost 9 bases, and 11 bases lay in between. This CDR3 region has 12 residues. CDR1 MDHEN and CDR2 SYDVKM come from the germline V gene. This table comes from immunoSEQ multiplex PCR, and its TCRdb copy is limited to in-frame clones, with some not included. The sample lists roughly 67,000 clones, about 92% occurring once. This chain links TRBV28 with TRBJ1-5; no clear D gene. This specimen consisted of CD4+ or CD8+ T cells sorted from blood, obtained in a trial of the OX40 agonist ivuxolimab. The TCR was taken from an adult with an advanced solid tumor such as melanoma, head and neck, liver or kidney cancer. CDR3 amino acids: CASSGLRGPQHF. The DNA for the CDR3 is TGTGCCAGCAGTGGCTTGAGAGGGCCCCAGCATTTT.